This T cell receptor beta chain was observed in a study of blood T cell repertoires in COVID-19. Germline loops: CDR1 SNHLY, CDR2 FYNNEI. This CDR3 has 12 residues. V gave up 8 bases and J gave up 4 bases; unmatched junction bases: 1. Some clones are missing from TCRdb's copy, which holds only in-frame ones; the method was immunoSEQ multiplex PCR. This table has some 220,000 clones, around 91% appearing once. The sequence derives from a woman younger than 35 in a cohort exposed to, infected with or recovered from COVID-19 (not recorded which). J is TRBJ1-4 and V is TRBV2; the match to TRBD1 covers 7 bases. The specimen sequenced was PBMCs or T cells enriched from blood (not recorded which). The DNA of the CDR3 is TGTGCCAGCGACAGGGATAATGAAAAACTGTTTTTT. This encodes CASDRDNEKLFF.